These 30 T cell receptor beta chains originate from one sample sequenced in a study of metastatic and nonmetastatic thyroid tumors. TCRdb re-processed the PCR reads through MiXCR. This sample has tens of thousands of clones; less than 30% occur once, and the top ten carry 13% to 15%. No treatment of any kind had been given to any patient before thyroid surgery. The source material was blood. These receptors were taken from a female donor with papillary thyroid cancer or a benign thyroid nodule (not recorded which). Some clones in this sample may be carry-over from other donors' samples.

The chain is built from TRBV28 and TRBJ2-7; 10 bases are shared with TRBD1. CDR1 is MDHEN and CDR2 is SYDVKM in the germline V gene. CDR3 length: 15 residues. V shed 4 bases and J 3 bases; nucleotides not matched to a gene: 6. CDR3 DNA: TGTGCCAGCAGTTCCCCCGGGACAGGGGTCTACGAGCAGTACTTC. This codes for CASSSPGTGVYEQYF.

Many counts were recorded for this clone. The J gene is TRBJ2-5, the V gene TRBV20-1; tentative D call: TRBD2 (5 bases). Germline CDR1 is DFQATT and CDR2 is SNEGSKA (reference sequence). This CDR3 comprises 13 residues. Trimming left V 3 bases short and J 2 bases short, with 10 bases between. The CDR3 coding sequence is TGCAGTGCTAGGGATGGAGGTCAAGAGACCCAGTACTTC. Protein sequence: CSARDGGQETQYF.

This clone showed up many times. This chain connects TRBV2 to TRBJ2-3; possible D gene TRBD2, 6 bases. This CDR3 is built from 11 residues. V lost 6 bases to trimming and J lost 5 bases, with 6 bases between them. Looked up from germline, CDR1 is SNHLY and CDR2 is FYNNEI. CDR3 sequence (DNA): TGTGCCAGCAGGCGGGAAGATACGCAGTATTTT. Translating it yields CASRREDTQYF.

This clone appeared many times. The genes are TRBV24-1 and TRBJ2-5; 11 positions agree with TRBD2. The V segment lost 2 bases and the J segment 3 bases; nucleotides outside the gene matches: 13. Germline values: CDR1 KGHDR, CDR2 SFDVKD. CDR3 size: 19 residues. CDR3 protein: CATSDWGVQGLAAKETQYF. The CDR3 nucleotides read TGTGCCACCAGTGATTGGGGGGTTCAGGGACTAGCGGCGAAAGAGACCCAGTACTTC.

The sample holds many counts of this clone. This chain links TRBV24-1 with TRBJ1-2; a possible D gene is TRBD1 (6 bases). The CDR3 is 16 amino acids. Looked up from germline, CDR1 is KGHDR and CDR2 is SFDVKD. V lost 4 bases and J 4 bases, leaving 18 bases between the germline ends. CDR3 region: CATSEGGRGGGYGYTF. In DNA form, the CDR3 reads TGTGCCACCAGTGAGGGCGGCAGGGGAGGTGGCTATGGCTACACCTTC.

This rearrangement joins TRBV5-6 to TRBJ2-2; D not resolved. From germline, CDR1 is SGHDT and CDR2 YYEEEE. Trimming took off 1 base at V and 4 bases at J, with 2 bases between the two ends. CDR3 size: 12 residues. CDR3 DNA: TGTGCCAGCAGCTTGTCCACCGGGGAGCTGTTTTTT. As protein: CASSLSTGELFF.

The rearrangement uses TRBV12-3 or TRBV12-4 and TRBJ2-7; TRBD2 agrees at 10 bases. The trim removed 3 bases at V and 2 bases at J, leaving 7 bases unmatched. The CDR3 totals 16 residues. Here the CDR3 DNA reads TGTGCCAGCAGTTTGCCACTAGCGGGACGCACCTACGAGCAGTACTTC. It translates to CASSLPLAGRTYEQYF.

The CDR3 spells CSANEDSPYEQYF. For the CDR3, the DNA is TGCAGTGCTAACGAGGACAGCCCCTACGAGCAGTACTTC. J is TRBJ2-7 and V is TRBV20-1, with a possible D match to TRBD1 (6 bases). V lost 4 bases to trimming and J lost 2 bases, with 12 bases between them. CDR3 length: 13 amino acids. CDR1 is DFQATT and CDR2 is SNEGSKA in the germline V gene (reference sequence).

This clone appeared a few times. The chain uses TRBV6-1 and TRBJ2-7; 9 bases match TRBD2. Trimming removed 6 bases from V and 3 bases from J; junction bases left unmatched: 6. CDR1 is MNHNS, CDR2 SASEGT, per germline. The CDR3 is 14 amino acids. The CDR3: CASRKTSGYYEQYF. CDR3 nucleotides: TGTGCCAGCAGAAAGACTAGCGGTTACTACGAGCAGTACTTC.

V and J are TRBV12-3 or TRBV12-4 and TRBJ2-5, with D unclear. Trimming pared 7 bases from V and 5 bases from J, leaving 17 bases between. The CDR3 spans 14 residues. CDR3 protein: CASKLEKGSETQYF. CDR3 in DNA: TGTGCCAGCAAGTTGGAAAAGGGCTCGGAGACCCAGTACTTC.

In nucleotides, the CDR3 is TGTGCCAGCAGCCAAGGCCTAGAATCTTCCGAGCAGTACTTC. Translation: CASSQGLESSEQYF. The rearrangement uses TRBV4-2 and TRBJ2-7; no reliable D call. V was shortened by 1 base and J by 6 bases, with 13 bases between the two germline ends. Germline loops: CDR1 LGHNA, CDR2 YNFKEQ. The length of the CDR3 is 14 residues.

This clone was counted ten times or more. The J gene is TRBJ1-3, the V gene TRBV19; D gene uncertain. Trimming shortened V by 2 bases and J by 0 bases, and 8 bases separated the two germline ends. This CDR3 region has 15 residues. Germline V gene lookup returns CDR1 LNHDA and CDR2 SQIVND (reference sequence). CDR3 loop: CASSIYVNSGNTIYF. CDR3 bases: TGTGCCAGTAGTATATACGTAAACTCTGGAAACACCATATATTTT.

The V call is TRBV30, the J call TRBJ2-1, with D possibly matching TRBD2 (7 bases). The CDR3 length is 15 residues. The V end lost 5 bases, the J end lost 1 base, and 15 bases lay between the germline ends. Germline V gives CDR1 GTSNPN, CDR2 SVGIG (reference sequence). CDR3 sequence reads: CAWGGAGRSYNEQFF. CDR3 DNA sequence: TGTGCCTGGGGGGGGGCAGGGAGGTCCTACAATGAGCAGTTCTTC. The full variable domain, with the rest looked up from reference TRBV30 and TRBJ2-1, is SQTIHQWPATLVQPVGSPLSLECTVEGTSNPNLYWYRQAAGRGLQLLFYSVGIGQISSEVPQNLSASRPQDRQFILSSKKLLLSDSGFYLCAWGGAGRSYNEQFFGPGTRLTVL.

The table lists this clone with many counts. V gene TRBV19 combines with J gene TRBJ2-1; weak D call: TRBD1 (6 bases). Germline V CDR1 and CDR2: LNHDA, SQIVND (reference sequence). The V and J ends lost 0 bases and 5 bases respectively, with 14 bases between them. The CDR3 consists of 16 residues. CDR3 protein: CASSIDSGTPNNEQFF. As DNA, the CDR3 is TGTGCCAGTAGTATAGACTCCGGGACACCGAACAATGAGCAGTTCTTC.

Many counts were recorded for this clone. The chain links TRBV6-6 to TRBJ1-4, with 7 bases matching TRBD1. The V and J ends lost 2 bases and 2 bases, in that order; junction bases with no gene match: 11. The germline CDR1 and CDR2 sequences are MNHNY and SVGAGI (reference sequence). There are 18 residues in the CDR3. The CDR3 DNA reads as TGTGCCAGCAGTTACGAGACAGGGCCAGCTTTTACTAATGAAAAACTGTTTTTT. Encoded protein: CASSYETGPAFTNEKLFF.

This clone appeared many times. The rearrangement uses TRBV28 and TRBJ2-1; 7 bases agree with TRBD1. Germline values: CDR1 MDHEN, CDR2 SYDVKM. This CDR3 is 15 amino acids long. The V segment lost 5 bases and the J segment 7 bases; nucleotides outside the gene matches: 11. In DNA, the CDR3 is TGTGCCAGCAGTAAGCAGACAGGGTGGTTGAATGAGCAGTTCTTC. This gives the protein CASSKQTGWLNEQFF.

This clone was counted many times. As DNA, the CDR3 is TGTGCCTGGAGTGTACAGACTAGCGGGAGAGGGTACGAGCAGTACTTC. Encoded protein: CAWSVQTSGRGYEQYF. The chain recombines TRBV30 with TRBJ2-7; 12 nucleotides agree with TRBD2. The V and J ends lost 0 bases and 4 bases, in that order; junction bases with no gene match: 7. This CDR3 comprises 16 residues. Germline V lookup: CDR1 GTSNPN, CDR2 SVGIG (reference sequence).

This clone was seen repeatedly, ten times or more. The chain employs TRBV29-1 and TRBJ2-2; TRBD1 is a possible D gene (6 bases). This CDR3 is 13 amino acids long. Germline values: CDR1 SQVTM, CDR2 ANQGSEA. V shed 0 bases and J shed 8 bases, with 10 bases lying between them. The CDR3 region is CSVEETGFGELFF. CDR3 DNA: TGCAGCGTTGAAGAAACAGGGTTTGGGGAGCTGTTTTTT.

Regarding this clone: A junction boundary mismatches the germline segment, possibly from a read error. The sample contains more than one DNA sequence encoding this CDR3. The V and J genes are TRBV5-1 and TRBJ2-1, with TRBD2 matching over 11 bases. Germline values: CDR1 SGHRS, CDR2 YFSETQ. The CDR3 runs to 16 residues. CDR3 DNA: TGTGCCAGCAGCTTGCATAGCGGGAGGGGCTACAATGAGCAGTTCTTT. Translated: CASSLHSGRGYNEQFF.

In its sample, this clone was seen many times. CDR3 DNA: TGTGCCAGCGACCCGGGACAGGGGGCAGATACGCAGTATTTT. This gives the protein CASDPGQGADTQYF. V gene TRBV2 combines with J gene TRBJ2-3; 11 positions match TRBD1. Trimming removed 8 bases from V and 4 bases from J; junction bases left unmatched: 5. The CDR3 has 14 residues. Germline loops: CDR1 SNHLY, CDR2 FYNNEI. Variable domain in full (rest from reference TRBV2 and TRBJ2-3): EPEVTQTPSHQVTQMGQEVILRCVPISNHLYFYWYRQILGQKVEFLVSFYNNEISEKSEIFDDQFSVERPDGSNFTLKIRSTKLEDSAMYFCASDPGQGADTQYFGPGTRLTVL.

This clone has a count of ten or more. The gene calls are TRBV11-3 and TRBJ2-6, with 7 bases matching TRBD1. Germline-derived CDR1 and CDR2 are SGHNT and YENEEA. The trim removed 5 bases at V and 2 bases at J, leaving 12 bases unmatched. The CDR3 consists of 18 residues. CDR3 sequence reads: CASSTAPYRGAGANVLTF. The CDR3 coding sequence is TGTGCCAGCAGCACAGCCCCTTACAGGGGAGCTGGGGCCAACGTCCTGACTTTC.

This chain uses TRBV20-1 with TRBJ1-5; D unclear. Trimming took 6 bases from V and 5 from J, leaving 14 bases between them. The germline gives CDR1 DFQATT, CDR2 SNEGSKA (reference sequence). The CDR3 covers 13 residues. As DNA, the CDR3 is TGCAGTGCAACAAGCGGTGGGGATCAGCCCCAGCATTTT. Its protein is CSATSGGDQPQHF.

The CDR3 sequence: CASSPPGRQNTGELFF. The DNA for the CDR3 is TGTGCCAGCTCACCGCCGGGACGACAGAACACCGGGGAGCTGTTTTTT. The chain recombines TRBV18 with TRBJ2-2; D may match TRBD1 or TRBD2 (5 bases each). The CDR3 runs 16 residues. Germline-derived CDR1 and CDR2 are KGHSH and LQKENI. V dropped 3 bases and J dropped 1 base, with 12 bases sitting between them.

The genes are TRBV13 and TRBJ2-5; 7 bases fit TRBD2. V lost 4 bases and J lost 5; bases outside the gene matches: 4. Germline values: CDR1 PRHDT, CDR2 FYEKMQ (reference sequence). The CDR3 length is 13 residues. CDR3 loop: CASSWGGKETQYF. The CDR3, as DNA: TGTGCCAGCAGCTGGGGGGGTAAGGAGACCCAGTACTTC.

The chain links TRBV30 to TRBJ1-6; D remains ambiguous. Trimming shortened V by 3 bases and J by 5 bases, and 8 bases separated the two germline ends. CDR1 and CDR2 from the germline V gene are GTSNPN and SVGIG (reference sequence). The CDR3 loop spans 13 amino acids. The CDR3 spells CAWRPLHNSPLHF. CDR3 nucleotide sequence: TGTGCCTGGAGGCCGCTCCATAATTCACCCCTCCACTTT.

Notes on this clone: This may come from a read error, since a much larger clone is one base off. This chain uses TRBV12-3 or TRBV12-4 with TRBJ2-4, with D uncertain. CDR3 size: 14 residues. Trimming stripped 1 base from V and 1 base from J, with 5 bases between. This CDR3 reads CASSLEGAKNIQYF. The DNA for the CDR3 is TGTGCCAGCAGTTTAGAAGGGGCCAAAAACATTCAGTACTTC.

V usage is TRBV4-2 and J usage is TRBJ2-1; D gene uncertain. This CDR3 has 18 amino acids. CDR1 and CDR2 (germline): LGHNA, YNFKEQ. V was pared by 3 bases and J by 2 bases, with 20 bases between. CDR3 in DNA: TGTGCCAGCAGCCAGGATAAGGGTAAACTTAGCACCTACAATGAGCAGTTCTTC. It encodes CASSQDKGKLSTYNEQFF.

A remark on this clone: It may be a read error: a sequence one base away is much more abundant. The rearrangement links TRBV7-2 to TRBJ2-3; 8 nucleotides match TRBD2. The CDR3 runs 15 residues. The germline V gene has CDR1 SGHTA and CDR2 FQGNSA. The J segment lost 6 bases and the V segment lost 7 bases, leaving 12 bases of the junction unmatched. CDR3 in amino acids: CASITSSGRPDTQYF. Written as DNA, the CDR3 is TGTGCCAGCATCACCTCTAGCGGGCGTCCGGATACGCAGTATTTT.

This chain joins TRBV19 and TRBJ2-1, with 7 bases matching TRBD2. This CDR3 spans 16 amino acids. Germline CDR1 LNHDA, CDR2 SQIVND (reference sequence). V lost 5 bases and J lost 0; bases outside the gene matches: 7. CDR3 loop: CASSLTSAFSYNEQFF. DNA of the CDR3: TGTGCCAGTAGTCTAACTAGCGCCTTCTCCTACAATGAGCAGTTCTTC.

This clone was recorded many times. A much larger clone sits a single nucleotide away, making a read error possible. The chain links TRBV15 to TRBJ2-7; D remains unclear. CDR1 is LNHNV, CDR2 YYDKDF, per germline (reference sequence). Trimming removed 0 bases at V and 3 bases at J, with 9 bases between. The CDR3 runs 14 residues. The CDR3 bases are TGTGCCACCAGCAGAGATGGAGCTATCTACGAGCAGTACTTC. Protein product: CATSRDGAIYEQYF.